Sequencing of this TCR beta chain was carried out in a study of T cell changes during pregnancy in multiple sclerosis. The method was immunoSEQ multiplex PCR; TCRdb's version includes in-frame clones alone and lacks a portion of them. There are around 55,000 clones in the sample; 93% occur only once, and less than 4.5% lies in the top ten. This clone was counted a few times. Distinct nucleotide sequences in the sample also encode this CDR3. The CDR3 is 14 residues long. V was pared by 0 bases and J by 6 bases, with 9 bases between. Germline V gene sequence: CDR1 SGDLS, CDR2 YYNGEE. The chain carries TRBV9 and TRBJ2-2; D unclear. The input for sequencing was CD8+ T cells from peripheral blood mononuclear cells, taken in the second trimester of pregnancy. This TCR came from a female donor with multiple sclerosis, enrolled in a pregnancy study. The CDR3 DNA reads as TGTGCCAGCAGCGTAGAATACCGCGCCGGGGAGCTGTTTTTT. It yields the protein CASSVEYRAGELFF.